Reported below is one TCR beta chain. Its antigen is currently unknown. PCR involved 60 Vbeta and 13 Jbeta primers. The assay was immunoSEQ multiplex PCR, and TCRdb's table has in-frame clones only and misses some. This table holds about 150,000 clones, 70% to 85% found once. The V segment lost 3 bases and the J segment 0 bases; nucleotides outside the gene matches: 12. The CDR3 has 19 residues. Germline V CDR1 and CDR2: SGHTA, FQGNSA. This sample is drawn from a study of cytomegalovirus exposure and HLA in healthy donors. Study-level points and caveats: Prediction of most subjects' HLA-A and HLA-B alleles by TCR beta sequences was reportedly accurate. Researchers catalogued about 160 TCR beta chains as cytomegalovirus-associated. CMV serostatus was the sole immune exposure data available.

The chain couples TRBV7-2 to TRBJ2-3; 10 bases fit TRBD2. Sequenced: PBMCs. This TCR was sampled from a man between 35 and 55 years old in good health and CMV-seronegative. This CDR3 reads CASSFLETSGRTSTDTQYF. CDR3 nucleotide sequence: TGTGCCAGCAGCTTCTTAGAGACTAGCGGGCGTACTAGCACAGATACGCAGTATTTT.